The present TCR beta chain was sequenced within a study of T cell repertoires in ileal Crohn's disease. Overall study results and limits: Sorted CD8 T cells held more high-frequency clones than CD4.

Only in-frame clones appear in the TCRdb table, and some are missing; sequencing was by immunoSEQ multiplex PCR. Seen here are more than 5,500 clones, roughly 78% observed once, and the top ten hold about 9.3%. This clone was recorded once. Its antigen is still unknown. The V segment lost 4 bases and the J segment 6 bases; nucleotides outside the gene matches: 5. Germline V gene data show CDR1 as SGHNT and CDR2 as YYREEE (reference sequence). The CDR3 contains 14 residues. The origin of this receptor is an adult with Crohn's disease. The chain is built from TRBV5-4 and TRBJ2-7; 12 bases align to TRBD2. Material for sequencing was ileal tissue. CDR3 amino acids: CASSPGLAGPEQYF. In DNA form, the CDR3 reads TGTGCCAGCAGCCCCGGACTAGCGGGGCCCGAGCAGTACTTC.